This is a list of T cell receptor beta chains from one sample in a study of radiation and T cells in renal cell carcinoma. Using immunoSEQ multiplex PCR, the repertoire was profiled, and TCRdb retains in-frame clones only, with some absent. The sample yields some 120,000 clones, roughly 91% seen once. The material was blood, obtained from a patient whose treatment included radiotherapy and nephrectomy. These receptors were collected from a woman in her 70s with renal cell carcinoma. Both conserved end residues are part of each CDR3. Each record gives: clone size, V gene, J gene, D gene, CDR3 protein, CDR3 DNA. The D gene is left open where the match is weak. Only some rows state a clone size, as once, few, many or a class for expanded clones.

abundance: -; v_gene: TRBV11-3; j_gene: TRBJ1-1; d_gene: -; CDR3aa: CASSLGSSTEAFF; CDR3nt: TGTGCCAGCAGCTTAGGGTCCAGCACTGAAGCTTTCTTT
abundance: once; v_gene: TRBV6-5; j_gene: TRBJ1-2; d_gene: -; CDR3aa: CASSTGRTYGYTF; CDR3nt: TGTGCCAGCAGTACCGGACGGACATATGGCTACACCTTC
abundance: -; v_gene: TRBV7-9; j_gene: TRBJ1-2; d_gene: -; CDR3aa: CAADRFYGYTF; CDR3nt: TGTGCCGCGGACAGATTCTATGGCTACACCTTC
abundance: -; v_gene: TRBV27; j_gene: TRBJ1-1; d_gene: TRBD1; CDR3aa: CASSPLRDRGFMNTEAFF; CDR3nt: TGTGCCAGCAGTCCTCTCCGGGACAGGGGATTTATGAACACTGAAGCTTTCTTT
abundance: -; v_gene: TRBV28; j_gene: TRBJ1-5; d_gene: TRBD1; CDR3aa: CASSLSGTGGYQPQHF; CDR3nt: TGTGCCAGCAGTTTAAGTGGAACAGGGGGCTATCAGCCCCAGCATTTT
abundance: -; v_gene: TRBV6-1; j_gene: TRBJ2-3; d_gene: TRBD2; CDR3aa: CASSEAQAGGQDTQYF; CDR3nt: TGTGCCAGCAGTGAAGCGCAAGCGGGGGGGCAAGATACGCAGTATTTT
abundance: -; v_gene: TRBV5-1; j_gene: TRBJ1-2; d_gene: -; CDR3aa: CASSASLGGSYGYTF; CDR3nt: TGCGCCAGCAGCGCGTCCCTCGGGGGGAGCTATGGCTACACCTTC
abundance: -; v_gene: TRBV27; j_gene: TRBJ1-2; d_gene: TRBD1; CDR3aa: CASSLLNRGFYGYTF; CDR3nt: TGTGCCAGCAGTTTACTTAACAGGGGTTTCTATGGCTACACCTTC
abundance: few; v_gene: TRBV6-4; j_gene: TRBJ2-4; d_gene: TRBD1; CDR3aa: CASSPGQGANIQYF; CDR3nt: TGTGCCAGCAGCCCGGGACAGGGGGCCAACATTCAGTACTTC
abundance: -; v_gene: TRBV7-9; j_gene: TRBJ2-1; d_gene: TRBD1; CDR3aa: CASSSGTGGSNEQFF; CDR3nt: TGTGCCAGCAGCTCCGGGACAGGGGGTTCGAATGAGCAGTTCTTC
abundance: -; v_gene: TRBV9; j_gene: TRBJ1-2; d_gene: -; CDR3aa: CASSVGRPVF; CDR3nt: TGTGCCAGCAGCGTAGGGCGGCCAGTCTTC
abundance: few; v_gene: TRBV4-1; j_gene: TRBJ1-1; d_gene: TRBD1; CDR3aa: CASSHLTGDFTEAFF; CDR3nt: TGCGCCAGCAGCCACCTTACAGGGGACTTCACTGAAGCTTTCTTT
abundance: -; v_gene: TRBV7-9; j_gene: TRBJ2-7; d_gene: -; CDR3aa: CASADGRQARTPYEQYF; CDR3nt: TGTGCCAGCGCCGACGGGAGACAGGCCCGGACTCCCTACGAGCAGTACTTC
abundance: -; v_gene: TRBV6-5; j_gene: TRBJ1-1; d_gene: -; CDR3aa: CASSYSSSTEAFF; CDR3nt: TGTGCCAGCAGTTACTCGAGCTCCACTGAAGCTTTCTTT
abundance: -; v_gene: TRBV11-3; j_gene: TRBJ1-1; d_gene: -; CDR3aa: CASSFGGSLNTEAFF; CDR3nt: TGTGCCAGCAGCTTTGGGGGGAGCCTAAACACTGAAGCTTTCTTT
abundance: -; v_gene: TRBV14; j_gene: TRBJ2-2; d_gene: TRBD2; CDR3aa: CASSQDRGGAGELFF; CDR3nt: TGTGCCAGCAGCCAAGACCGCGGGGGGGCCGGGGAGCTGTTTTTT
abundance: -; v_gene: TRBV28; j_gene: TRBJ1-6; d_gene: TRBD1; CDR3aa: CASTRTGDGSPLHF; CDR3nt: TGTGCCAGCACTCGGACAGGGGATGGGTCACCCCTCCACTTT
abundance: -; v_gene: TRBV5-1; j_gene: TRBJ2-2; d_gene: -; CDR3aa: CASSLGSPGELFF; CDR3nt: TGCGCCAGCAGCTTGGGATCACCCGGGGAGCTGTTTTTT
abundance: -; v_gene: TRBV7-2; j_gene: TRBJ1-2; d_gene: TRBD1; CDR3aa: CASTLTGTYGYTF; CDR3nt: TGTGCCAGCACCCTGACAGGGACCTATGGCTACACCTTC
abundance: -; v_gene: TRBV2; j_gene: TRBJ2-7; d_gene: -; CDR3aa: CASSEARGPRAEQYF; CDR3nt: TGTGCCAGCAGTGAAGCAAGGGGACCACGAGCCGAGCAGTACTTC
abundance: -; v_gene: TRBV6-5; j_gene: TRBJ1-2; d_gene: -; CDR3aa: CASTPGRRGGYTF; CDR3nt: TGTGCCAGCACCCCCGGCCGACGCGGAGGCTACACCTTC
abundance: -; v_gene: TRBV7-8; j_gene: TRBJ1-1; d_gene: -; CDR3aa: CASSWGPNTEAFF; CDR3nt: TGTGCCAGCAGCTGGGGACCGAACACTGAAGCTTTCTTT
abundance: -; v_gene: TRBV6-5; j_gene: TRBJ1-2; d_gene: -; CDR3aa: CASSYSITNYGYTF; CDR3nt: TGTGCCAGCAGTTACAGCATTACTAACTATGGCTACACCTTC
abundance: -; v_gene: TRBV9; j_gene: TRBJ1-1; d_gene: -; CDR3aa: CASSVGVELWAEAFF; CDR3nt: TGTGCCAGCAGCGTAGGGGTGGAACTCTGGGCTGAAGCTTTCTTT
abundance: -; v_gene: TRBV27; j_gene: TRBJ2-3; d_gene: -; CDR3aa: CASSLAAADTQYF; CDR3nt: TGTGCCAGCAGTTTAGCGGCTGCAGATACGCAGTATTTT
abundance: once; v_gene: TRBV4-3; j_gene: TRBJ2-7; d_gene: -; CDR3aa: CASSQEGRGDEQYF; CDR3nt: TGCGCCAGCAGCCAAGAAGGGCGCGGTGACGAGCAGTACTTC
abundance: once; v_gene: TRBV7-8; j_gene: TRBJ2-7; d_gene: TRBD2; CDR3aa: CASSRGGLRFDEQYF; CDR3nt: TGTGCCAGCAGCCGCGGGGGTCTCCGCTTTGACGAGCAGTACTTC
abundance: -; v_gene: TRBV9; j_gene: TRBJ1-1; d_gene: -; CDR3aa: CASSVLSPGTEAFF; CDR3nt: TGTGCCAGCAGCGTTTTGTCCCCGGGCACTGAAGCTTTCTTT
abundance: -; v_gene: TRBV27; j_gene: TRBJ1-1; d_gene: -; CDR3aa: CASSFPPVRGREAFF; CDR3nt: TGTGCCAGCAGTTTTCCCCCGGTGAGGGGCCGTGAAGCTTTCTTT
abundance: -; v_gene: TRBV27; j_gene: TRBJ1-1; d_gene: -; CDR3aa: CASSPQQNTNTEAFF; CDR3nt: TGTGCCAGCAGTCCCCAGCAGAACACGAACACTGAAGCTTTCTTT
abundance: -; v_gene: TRBV7-3; j_gene: TRBJ2-7; d_gene: TRBD1; CDR3aa: CASSRGQGPYEQYF; CDR3nt: TGTGCCAGCAGCAGGGGACAGGGCCCCTACGAGCAGTACTTC
abundance: few; v_gene: TRBV5-4; j_gene: TRBJ1-1; d_gene: TRBD1; CDR3aa: CASSGYRTGNTEAFF; CDR3nt: TGTGCCAGCAGCGGGTACAGGACAGGGAACACTGAAGCTTTCTTT
abundance: once; v_gene: TRBV9; j_gene: TRBJ1-2; d_gene: TRBD1; CDR3aa: CASSFGAGGHGYTF; CDR3nt: TGTGCCAGCAGCTTCGGGGCAGGGGGTCATGGCTACACCTTC
abundance: once; v_gene: TRBV15; j_gene: TRBJ2-3; d_gene: TRBD2; CDR3aa: CATVSGVTDTQYF; CDR3nt: TGTGCCACCGTTAGCGGGGTCACAGATACGCAGTATTTT
abundance: -; v_gene: TRBV29-1; j_gene: TRBJ1-2; d_gene: -; CDR3aa: CSVGTELYGYTF; CDR3nt: TGCAGCGTTGGGACAGAACTCTATGGCTACACCTTC
abundance: -; v_gene: TRBV27; j_gene: TRBJ1-6; d_gene: -; CDR3aa: CASSPWEGNSPLHF; CDR3nt: TGTGCCAGCAGTCCCTGGGAGGGGAATTCACCCCTCCACTTT
abundance: -; v_gene: TRBV2; j_gene: TRBJ1-2; d_gene: -; CDR3aa: CASSTRTERRGYTF; CDR3nt: TGTGCCAGCAGTACCCGGACAGAAAGAAGAGGCTACACCTTC
abundance: -; v_gene: TRBV5-1; j_gene: TRBJ1-2; d_gene: -; CDR3aa: CASSLASGAVYGYTF; CDR3nt: TGCGCCAGCAGCTTGGCTTCGGGGGCAGTCTATGGCTACACCTTC
abundance: -; v_gene: TRBV9; j_gene: TRBJ2-1; d_gene: TRBD2; CDR3aa: CASSLGSGAYNEQFF; CDR3nt: TGTGCCAGCAGCCTCGGTAGCGGGGCATACAATGAGCAGTTCTTC
abundance: -; v_gene: TRBV6-4; j_gene: TRBJ2-1; d_gene: -; CDR3aa: CASSDGGPVDEQFF; CDR3nt: TGTGCCAGCAGTGACGGGGGGCCGGTTGATGAGCAGTTCTTC
abundance: -; v_gene: TRBV5-1; j_gene: TRBJ1-1; d_gene: TRBD1; CDR3aa: CASSLAGRGQDTEAFF; CDR3nt: TGCGCCAGCAGCTTGGCCGGGAGGGGGCAAGACACTGAAGCTTTCTTT